These T cell receptor beta chains were read from a single sample in a study of CD8 T cells in Susac syndrome. TCRdb recomputed calls from the immunoSEQ multiplex PCR reads with MiXCR, one row per CDR3 protein. The table records 100,000 to 150,000 distinct CDR3 sequences, around 94% of them present only once. Sequenced: CD4+ T cells from PBMCs. The receptors come from a human donor in good health. The CDR3 runs from the conserved cysteine through the conserved F or W. Fields, in order: D gene, clone size, J gene, V gene, CDR3 protein, CDR3 DNA. A D gene is named only where the DNA matches it firmly. Clone sizes are given selectively: once, few, many, or a class where the clone is expanded.

.	.	TRBJ1-1	TRBV20-1	CSAARGGANTEAFF	TGCAGTGCCGCCCGAGGGGGGGCGAACACTGAAGCTTTCTTT
.	.	TRBJ2-7	TRBV3-1	CASSQERTMRGYEQYF	TGTGCCAGCAGCCAAGAGCGTACGATGAGGGGGTACGAGCAGTACTTC
.	.	TRBJ2-7	TRBV6-5	CASSYGRGGYEQYF	TGTGCCAGCAGTTACGGGCGGGGAGGCTACGAGCAGTACTTC
.	.	TRBJ2-1	TRBV5-1	CASSLATLYNEQFF	TGCGCCAGCAGCCTGGCAACCCTTTACAATGAGCAGTTCTTC
.	.	TRBJ1-5	TRBV7-9	CASSLQGPWSNQPQHF	TGTGCCAGCAGCTTACAGGGGCCCTGGAGCAATCAGCCCCAGCATTTT
.	.	TRBJ2-3	TRBV5-4	CASSSGTLMADTQYF	TGTGCCAGCAGCTCAGGGACATTGATGGCAGATACGCAGTATTTT
.	.	TRBJ2-1	TRBV3-1	CASSRWQDFSNEQFF	TGTGCCAGCAGCCGATGGCAGGATTTTTCCAATGAGCAGTTCTTC
.	.	TRBJ2-1	TRBV6-5	CASSSQRVPNEQFF	TGTGCCAGCAGTTCACAGCGGGTTCCAAATGAGCAGTTCTTC
.	.	TRBJ1-2	TRBV30	CAWRSAGANYGYTF	TGTGCCTGGAGGTCGGCAGGCGCCAACTATGGCTACACCTTC
.	.	TRBJ1-1	TRBV28	CASSLRFPEAFF	TGTGCCAGCAGTTTGCGGTTTCCTGAAGCTTTCTTT
.	.	TRBJ2-7	TRBV5-1	CASSLDLISLPSYEQYF	TGCGCCAGCAGCTTGGACCTCATTTCGCTTCCGTCCTACGAGCAGTACTTC
.	.	TRBJ1-2	TRBV2	CASSESGSHGYTF	TGTGCCAGCAGTGAATCGGGGTCCCATGGCTACACCTTC
.	.	TRBJ2-7	TRBV10-3	CAISGNRQQYF	TGTGCCATCAGTGGGAACAGGCAGCAGTACTTC
.	few	TRBJ2-2	TRBV29-1	CSVDRGNTGELFF	TGCAGCGTTGACCGTGGGAACACCGGGGAGCTGTTTTTT
TRBD1	.	TRBJ1-1	TRBV3-1	CASSPWTGAVDTEAFF	TGTGCCAGCAGCCCTTGGACAGGGGCGGTGGACACTGAAGCTTTCTTT
.	.	TRBJ1-2	TRBV18	CASSPPGHSNYGYTF	TGTGCCAGCTCACCACCGGGGCATTCTAACTATGGCTACACCTTC
.	.	TRBJ2-5	TRBV6-6	CASSDTGSEETQYF	TGTGCCAGCAGTGATACAGGGTCGGAAGAGACCCAGTACTTC
TRBD1	.	TRBJ1-2	TRBV2	CASSEATGNYGYTF	TGTGCCAGCAGTGAAGCGACAGGGAACTATGGCTACACCTTC
TRBD2	.	TRBJ2-3	TRBV18	CASSPGLAEMADTQYF	TGTGCCAGCTCACCGGGACTAGCGGAGATGGCAGATACGCAGTATTTT
.	.	TRBJ1-2	TRBV3-1	CASTQTGGYGYTF	TGTGCCAGCACGCAAACTGGGGGCTATGGCTACACCTTC
.	.	TRBJ1-1	TRBV4-3	CASSQVGNTEAFF	TGCGCCAGCAGCCAAGTGGGTAACACTGAAGCTTTCTTT
.	.	TRBJ2-1	TRBV4-2	CASSQTLLTDPSSYNEQFF	TGTGCCAGCAGCCAAACTCTACTAACGGATCCAAGCTCCTACAATGAGCAGTTCTTC
.	.	TRBJ1-5	TRBV4-1	CASSQGVREVQHF	TGCGCCAGCAGCCAAGGGGTTCGGGAGGTCCAGCATTTT
.	.	TRBJ1-4	TRBV29-1	CSVVQVEKLFF	TGCAGCGTTGTACAGGTTGAAAAACTGTTTTTT
.	.	TRBJ2-1	TRBV3-1	CASSLEGSRYNEQFF	TGTGCCAGCAGCCTCGAGGGTTCACGCTACAATGAGCAGTTCTTC
.	.	TRBJ1-1	TRBV6-1	CASSDYQVNTEAFF	TGTGCCAGCAGTGATTACCAGGTGAACACTGAAGCTTTCTTT
.	.	TRBJ2-1	TRBV19	CASSHQPLGVRQFF	TGTGCCAGTAGCCACCAGCCGCTGGGGGTACGGCAGTTCTTC
.	.	TRBJ1-4	TRBV5-1	CASSLDGRTGEKLFF	TGCGCCAGCAGCTTGGACGGACGGACGGGCGAAAAACTGTTTTTT
.	.	TRBJ1-1	TRBV30	CAWRRGELGEAFF	TGTGCCTGGAGAAGGGGGGAACTTGGTGAAGCTTTCTTT
.	.	TRBJ1-2	TRBV2	CASSRLNYGYTF	TGTGCCAGCAGTAGACTTAACTATGGCTACACCTTC
.	.	TRBJ1-2	TRBV28	CASSLRGEGYTF	TGTGCCAGCAGTTTAAGGGGAGAGGGCTACACCTTC
.	once	TRBJ1-4	TRBV4-3	CASSQTSTNEKLFF	TGCGCCAGCAGCCAGACCTCGACTAATGAAAAACTGTTTTTT
.	.	TRBJ1-2	TRBV27	CASSYPIGARDGYTF	TGTGCCAGCAGCTACCCGATCGGGGCCAGGGATGGCTACACCTTC
.	.	TRBJ2-7	TRBV7-2	CASSLQAGSYEQYF	TGTGCCAGCAGCTTGCAGGCAGGGTCCTACGAGCAGTACTTC
TRBD1	.	TRBJ2-5	TRBV3-1	CASSRDRGNLGETQYF	TGTGCCAGCAGCCGCGACAGGGGCAATCTAGGAGAGACCCAGTACTTC
TRBD1	.	TRBJ1-2	TRBV30	CAWSRTGRAYGYTF	TGTGCCTGGAGCCGGACAGGGCGGGCTTATGGCTACACCTTC
.	.	TRBJ1-2	TRBV25-1	CASSGERGAERGYTF	TGTGCCAGCAGTGGAGAGAGGGGCGCCGAACGTGGCTACACCTTC
TRBD1	.	TRBJ2-7	TRBV15	CATSSDRGSYEQYF	TGTGCCACCAGCAGCGACAGGGGGTCTTACGAGCAGTACTTC
.	few	TRBJ1-1	TRBV5-1	CASLRGGDTEAFF	TGCGCCAGCCTCCGAGGAGGGGACACTGAAGCTTTCTTT
TRBD1	once	TRBJ2-7	TRBV23-1	CASSQSGGTGFCEQYF	TGCGCCAGCAGTCAATCCGGGGGGACAGGGTTTTGCGAGCAGTACTTC
TRBD1	.	TRBJ2-7	TRBV20-1	CSARDRGLDEQYF	TGCAGTGCTAGGGACAGGGGGCTGGACGAGCAGTACTTC
.	.	TRBJ1-2	TRBV6-1	CASTNTDLGGYTF	TGTGCCAGCACCAACACAGACTTGGGTGGCTACACCTTC